The next 3 T cell receptor beta chains were all read from a single sample in a study of technical replicates of blood from a few donors. Profiling relied on immunoSEQ multiplex PCR, and the TCRdb table lists in-frame clones only, not all of them. Seen here are 91,000 or so clones, approximately 95% observed once, and the top ten hold approximately 0.33%. The sample consisted of T cells isolated from PBMCs. Receptor source: a human donor in good health.

The V and J genes are TRBV29-1 and TRBJ1-1; maybe TRBD1 (6 bases). V was pared by 0 bases and J by 7 bases, with 27 bases between. CDR1 and CDR2 from the germline V gene are SQVTM and ANQGSEA. The CDR3 sequence is 18 residues long. The CDR3 here is CSVEDQTGRYGHQGEAFF. In DNA, the CDR3 is TGCAGCGTTGAAGATCAAACAGGGAGATATGGGCATCAGGGTGAAGCTTTCTTT.

This rearrangement joins TRBV19 to TRBJ1-2; 8 bases are a match to TRBD1. V shed 5 bases and J 5 bases; nucleotides not matched to a gene: 7. This CDR3 is 14 amino acids long. In germline, CDR1 is LNHDA, CDR2 SQIVND (reference sequence). DNA for the CDR3: TGTGCCAGTAGTCCCGGACAGGGCGATTATGGCTACACCTTC. This codes for CASSPGQGDYGYTF.

This clone came up once. The J gene is TRBJ2-2, the V gene TRBV5-1; 11 nucleotides agree with TRBD1. Per the germline V gene, CDR1 is SGHRS and CDR2 is YFSETQ. The CDR3 sequence is 16 residues long. Unmatched junction bases numbered 8, after V lost 4 bases and J lost 6 bases. CDR3 in DNA: TGCGCCAGCAGCCCTGGACAGGGGGCGAGCGCCGGGGAGCTGTTTTTT. This encodes CASSPGQGASAGELFF. Supplemented by reference TRBV5-1 and TRBJ2-2, the full variable domain reads KAGVTQTPRYLIKTRGQQVTLSCSPISGHRSVSWYQQTPGQGLQFLFEYFSETQRNKGNFPGRFSGRQFSNSRSEMNVSTLELGDSALYLCASSPGQGASAGELFFGEGSRLTVL.